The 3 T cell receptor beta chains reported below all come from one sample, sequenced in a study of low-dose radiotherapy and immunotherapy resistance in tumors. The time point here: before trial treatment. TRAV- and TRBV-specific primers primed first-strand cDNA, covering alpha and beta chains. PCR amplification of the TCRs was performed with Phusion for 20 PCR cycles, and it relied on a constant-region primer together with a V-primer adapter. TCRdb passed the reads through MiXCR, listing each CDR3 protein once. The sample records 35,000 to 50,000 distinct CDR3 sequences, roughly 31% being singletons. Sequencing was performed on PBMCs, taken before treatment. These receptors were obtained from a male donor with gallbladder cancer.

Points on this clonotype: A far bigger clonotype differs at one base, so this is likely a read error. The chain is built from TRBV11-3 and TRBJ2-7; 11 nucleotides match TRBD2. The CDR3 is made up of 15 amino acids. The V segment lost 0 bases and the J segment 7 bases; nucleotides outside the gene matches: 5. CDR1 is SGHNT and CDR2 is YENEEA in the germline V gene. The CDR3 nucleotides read TGTGCCAGCAGCTTAGAGGCTAGCGGGAGGAATGAGCAGTACTTC. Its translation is CASSLEASGRNEQYF. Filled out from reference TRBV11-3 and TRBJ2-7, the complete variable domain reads EAGVVQSPRYKIIEKKQPVAFWCNPISGHNTLYWYLQNLGQGPELLIRYENEEAVDDSQLPKDRFSAERLKGVDSTLKIQPAELGDSAVYLCASSLEASGRNEQYFGPGTRLTVT.

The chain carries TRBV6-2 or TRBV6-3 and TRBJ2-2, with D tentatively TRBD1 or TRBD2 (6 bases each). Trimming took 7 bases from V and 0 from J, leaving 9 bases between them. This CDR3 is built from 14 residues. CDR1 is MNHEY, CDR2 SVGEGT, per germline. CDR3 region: CASTGGPNTGELFF. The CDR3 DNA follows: TGTGCCAGCACCGGGGGCCCGAACACCGGGGAGCTGTTTTTT.

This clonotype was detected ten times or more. The CDR3, as DNA: TGTGCCAGCGATAGAGCGGGGCCAAACTCCTACAATGAGCAGTTCTTC. It is translated as CASDRAGPNSYNEQFF. The chain recombines TRBV6-2 or TRBV6-3 with TRBJ2-1, with 7 positions matching TRBD2. Germline values: CDR1 MNHEY, CDR2 SVGEGT. CDR3 length: 16 residues. J lost 0 bases, V lost 8 bases, and 10 bases had no gene match.